Each of the 29 T cell receptor beta chains below was sequenced from the same sample in a study of control samples from healthy donors and cancer patients. Clones were sequenced by immunoSEQ multiplex PCR, and TCRdb holds only the in-frame ones, with some missing. This table holds over 150,000 clones, 96% found once. What was sequenced was blood. These TCRs come from a woman in her twenties or thirties in good health.

V is TRBV6-1 and J is TRBJ2-2, with 11 nucleotides matching TRBD2. The CDR3 has 14 residues. Trimming at V came to 4 bases and at J to 5 bases, leaving 0 bases not matched to a gene. Germline CDR1 reads MNHNS; CDR2 reads SASEGT. DNA of the CDR3: TGTGCCAGCAGTGTAGCGGGAGGGACCGGGGAGCTGTTTTTT. It translates to CASSVAGGTGELFF.

The chain employs TRBV29-1 and TRBJ1-2; a possible D gene is TRBD1 (5 bases). Between the trimmed V and J ends, which lost 7 bases and 1 base, there was a span of 10 bases. This CDR3 is built from 12 residues. The germline gives CDR1 SQVTM, CDR2 ANQGSEA. In nucleotides, the CDR3 is TGCAGCGCTCCCGACAGTAACTATGGCTACACCTTC. Translating it yields CSAPDSNYGYTF.

This clone has just one count. This chain connects TRBV19 to TRBJ2-2; D not certain. V lost 4 bases and J lost 1, with 4 bases in between. CDR1 LNHDA and CDR2 SQIVND come from the germline V gene (reference sequence). This CDR3 spans 13 amino acids. For the CDR3, the DNA is TGTGCCAGTAGTACAGGGAACACCGGGGAGCTGTTTTTT. Protein product: CASSTGNTGELFF.

This clone appeared once. This rearrangement joins TRBV30 to TRBJ2-4, with D unresolved. This CDR3 is 18 amino acids long. V was shortened by 5 bases and J by 2 bases, with 25 bases between the two germline ends. Germline CDR1 GTSNPN, CDR2 SVGIG (reference sequence). CDR3 DNA: TGTGCCTGGGAACAACAGACCTCCCCCTTTCGGACCAAAAACATTCAGTACTTC. Translated, it gives CAWEQQTSPFRTKNIQYF.

This chain joins TRBV28 and TRBJ1-5, with D maybe TRBD1 (6 bases). The ends were cut back, 5 bases at V and 0 bases at J, with 23 bases in the middle. Germline loops: CDR1 MDHEN, CDR2 SYDVKM. The CDR3 has 19 residues. The CDR3 coding sequence is TGTGCCAGCAGTCCCATGGGGGCGACTTTCTCTTATAGCAATCAGCCCCAGCATTTT. Translated: CASSPMGATFSYSNQPQHF.

This clone was picked up one time. The rearrangement joins TRBV6-6 to TRBJ1-1; D is perhaps TRBD1 (5 bases). The CDR3 is 13 amino acids. The V gene lost 4 bases and the J gene lost 1 base, with 7 bases spanning the gap. The germline gives CDR1 MNHNY, CDR2 SVGAGI (reference sequence). CDR3 sequence: CASSWDWNTEAFF. The CDR3 nucleotides are TGTGCCAGCAGTTGGGACTGGAACACTGAAGCTTTCTTT.

This chain uses TRBV18 with TRBJ1-4, with D tentatively TRBD1 (6 bases). The CDR3 totals 16 residues. Between the trimmed V and J ends, which lost 1 base and 3 bases, there was a span of 12 bases. Germline V lookup: CDR1 KGHSH, CDR2 LQKENI. The chain's CDR3 is CASSPLRGASNEKLFF. CDR3 DNA sequence: TGTGCCAGCTCACCACTGAGGGGGGCATCTAATGAAAAACTGTTTTTT.

The genes are TRBV2 and TRBJ1-6; D unresolved. This CDR3 is built from 15 residues. Germline assignment: CDR1 SNHLY and CDR2 FYNNEI. V was pared by 6 bases and J by 8 bases, with 17 bases between. This chain's CDR3 is CASRRSAGDYSPLHF. For the CDR3, the DNA is TGTGCCAGCAGACGGTCGGCAGGTGATTATTCACCCCTCCACTTT.

Within the sample, this clone is medium-sized. The chain has TRBV7-8 and TRBJ2-7; maybe TRBD2 (6 bases). The germline V gene encodes CDR1 SGHVS and CDR2 FQNEAQ. The ends were cut back, 1 base at V and 7 bases at J, with 17 bases in the middle. The CDR3 sequence is 15 residues long. CDR3 coding DNA: TGTGCCAGCAGCTTAGTTGCCGCGGCCGGGGGTGAGCAGTACTTC. It translates to CASSLVAAAGGEQYF.

The chain links TRBV5-1 to TRBJ1-1, with D possibly being TRBD1 (5 bases). CDR1 and CDR2 from the germline V gene are SGHRS and YFSETQ. Between the trimmed V and J ends, which lost 4 bases and 1 base, there was a span of 8 bases. CDR3 size: 13 residues. Here the CDR3 DNA reads TGCGCCAGCAGCACGGGGGGGAACACTGAAGCTTTCTTT. Encoded protein: CASSTGGNTEAFF. Full variable domain (rest looked up from reference TRBV5-1 and TRBJ1-1): KAGVTQTPRYLIKTRGQQVTLSCSPISGHRSVSWYQQTPGQGLQFLFEYFSETQRNKGNFPGRFSGRQFSNSRSEMNVSTLELGDSALYLCASSTGGNTEAFFGQGTRLTVV.

This chain uses TRBV6-5 with TRBJ1-6; 9 bases line up with TRBD1. The V and J ends lost 0 bases and 10 bases, in that order; junction bases with no gene match: 7. Germline assignment: CDR1 MNHEY and CDR2 SVGAGI. CDR3 length equals 16 residues. The CDR3 sequence: CASSYSTPGQGSPLHF. CDR3 sequence (DNA): TGTGCCAGCAGTTACTCGACGCCGGGACAGGGATCACCCCTCCACTTT.

At least ten counts were recorded for this clone. The rearrangement links TRBV15 to TRBJ1-5; TRBD1 is a possible D gene (6 bases). V was clipped by 0 bases and J by 5 bases, with 14 bases between them. This CDR3 has 16 amino acids. Germline V gene data show CDR1 as LNHNV and CDR2 as YYDKDF (reference sequence). CDR3 residues: CATSRDFGGAHQPQHF. The CDR3, as DNA: TGTGCCACCAGCAGAGATTTTGGGGGGGCCCATCAGCCCCAGCATTTT.

The rearrangement links TRBV5-1 to TRBJ1-1, with a weak D call TRBD1 (5 bases). Trimming took 5 bases from V and 7 from J, leaving 9 bases between them. The CDR3 totals 11 residues. Looked up from germline, CDR1 is SGHRS and CDR2 is YFSETQ. CDR3 region: CASRGEREAFF. The CDR3 DNA reads TGCGCCAGCAGGGGGGAACGTGAAGCTTTCTTT.

CDR3 amino acids: CASSREGGGPYEQYF. The CDR3 DNA reads as TGTGCCAGCAGCCGGGAAGGGGGCGGGCCCTACGAGCAGTACTTC. The chain recombines TRBV6-5 with TRBJ2-7; the match to TRBD1 covers 7 bases. With 6 bases clipped from V and 2 bases from J, the junction kept 10 bases outside the gene matches. The CDR3 sequence is 15 residues long. The germline V gene has CDR1 MNHEY and CDR2 SVGAGI.

In nucleotides, the CDR3 is TGTGCCAGCAGTCGGAGGGGGCCTAACACTGAAGCTTTCTTT. Amino acids: CASSRRGPNTEAFF. The chain couples TRBV3-1 (or the pseudogene TRBV3-2) to TRBJ1-1; 7 nucleotides align to TRBD1. V lost 6 bases, J lost 2 bases, and 6 bases stayed unmatched. Germline values: CDR1 LGHDT, CDR2 YNNKEL (reference sequence). The CDR3 extends over 14 amino acids.

This chain links TRBV28 with TRBJ2-3; 16 bases are a match to TRBD2. CDR1 is MDHEN, CDR2 SYDVKM, per germline. This CDR3 has 18 residues. The V and J ends lost 6 bases and 2 bases, in that order; junction bases with no gene match: 8. CDR3 bases: TGTGCCAGCAGACCGGGACTAGCGGGAGGGCTAACCACAGATACGCAGTATTTT. Encoded protein: CASRPGLAGGLTTDTQYF.

The V gene is TRBV10-3, the J gene TRBJ2-2, with unresolved D. With 2 bases removed from V and 1 base from J, the gap between germline ends came to 5 bases. Germline CDR1 ENHRY, CDR2 SYGVKD. This CDR3 has 14 residues. DNA for the CDR3: TGTGCCATCAGTGAGACAGAGAACACCGGGGAGCTGTTTTTT. It codes for CAISETENTGELFF.

The J gene is TRBJ2-7, the V gene TRBV3-1 (or the pseudogene TRBV3-2), with 8 nucleotides matching TRBD1. Trimming cost V 0 bases and J 5 bases; bases outside gene matches: 9. CDR1 is LGHDT and CDR2 is YNNKEL in the germline V gene (reference sequence). CDR3 size: 16 residues. CDR3 nucleotides: TGTGCCAGCAGCCAAGATTTAACAGGGGGAAGCGACGAGCAGTACTTC. This gives the protein CASSQDLTGGSDEQYF.

This sequence joins TRBV28 and TRBJ1-6; possible D gene TRBD1, 5 bases. Germline V lookup: CDR1 MDHEN, CDR2 SYDVKM. The CDR3 extends over 20 amino acids. V lost 1 base and J 4 bases, leaving 23 bases between the germline ends. CDR3 sequence (DNA): TGTGCCAGCAGTTTATTGATTAGGGGCTCTCCTTCTTTTTATAATTCACCCCTCCACTTT. Protein sequence: CASSLLIRGSPSFYNSPLHF.

The sample holds one count of this clone. The chain recombines TRBV6-5 with TRBJ1-1; a weak D match, TRBD1 (5 bases). Germline CDR1 and CDR2: MNHEY and SVGAGI. V was cut by 8 bases and J by 0 bases, with 13 bases left in between. The length of the CDR3 is 14 residues. The DNA of the CDR3 is TGTGCCAGCTCCCGGACGGGACTGAACACTGAAGCTTTCTTT. Its translation is CASSRTGLNTEAFF.

This clone was detected only once. V is TRBV5-6 and J is TRBJ1-4; D is perhaps TRBD1 (5 bases). Trimming removed 0 bases at V and 3 bases at J, with 9 bases between. Germline V gene data show CDR1 as SGHDT and CDR2 as YYEEEE. CDR3 length: 15 residues. DNA of the CDR3: TGTGCCAGCAGCTTGGCCGGGGGACCTAATGAAAAACTGTTTTTT. Encoded protein: CASSLAGGPNEKLFF.

This sequence joins TRBV28 and TRBJ1-2, with 8 bases identical to TRBD1. The junction had 1 base not matched to a gene; V was cut back by 0 bases and J by 4 bases. Looked up from germline, CDR1 is MDHEN and CDR2 is SYDVKM. The CDR3 spans 14 residues. The CDR3 bases are TGTGCCAGCAGTTTATGGGGACAGGCCTATGGCTACACCTTC. As protein: CASSLWGQAYGYTF.

The CDR3 region is CASSLGQRYYGYTF. CDR3 DNA sequence: TGTGCCAGCAGCCTGGGACAGAGGTACTATGGCTACACCTTC. The rearrangement links TRBV14 to TRBJ1-2, with 7 bases aligning to TRBD1. The CDR3 is 14 amino acids. The ends lost 4 bases at V and 3 bases at J; junction bases unmatched: 5. In germline, CDR1 is SGHDN, CDR2 FVKESK.

J is TRBJ2-7 and V is TRBV6-1; the D gene could be TRBD1 or TRBD2 (5 bases each). The CDR3 has 14 amino acids. Germline CDR1 and CDR2: MNHNS and SASEGT. Trimming removed 8 bases from V and 0 bases from J, with 14 bases in between. The CDR3 spells CASAPVGTSYEQYF. DNA of the CDR3: TGTGCCAGCGCCCCTGTGGGGACCTCCTACGAGCAGTACTTC.

This chain connects TRBV11-2 to TRBJ1-2; tentative D call: TRBD1 (6 bases). Per the germline V gene, CDR1 is SGHAT and CDR2 is FQNNGV. This CDR3 region has 14 residues. V dropped 4 bases and J dropped 12 bases, with 21 bases sitting between them. The CDR3 sequence: CASSSPSGGGGDTF. The CDR3 region has the DNA TGTGCCAGCAGCTCCCCCTCAGGCGGAGGGGGGGACACCTTC.

The chain recombines TRBV14 with TRBJ1-6; unclear D gene. Germline CDR1 SGHDN, CDR2 FVKESK. This CDR3 has 13 residues. The V and J ends lost 0 bases and 10 bases respectively, with 7 bases between them. The CDR3 DNA reads TGTGCCAGCAGCCAAGAACGGCGGTCACCCCTCCACTTT. Its translation is CASSQERRSPLHF.

V is TRBV4-2 and J is TRBJ1-3, with D maybe TRBD1 (5 bases). The germline CDR1 and CDR2 sequences are LGHNA and YNFKEQ. Trimming removed 1 base at V and 0 bases at J, with 10 bases between. The CDR3 contains 16 residues. In DNA, the CDR3 is TGTGCCAGCAGCCAAGTCACGACAGTCTCTGGAAACACCATATATTTT. Translating it yields CASSQVTTVSGNTIYF.

The chain combines TRBV27 with TRBJ1-1; TRBD1 agrees at 8 bases. The CDR3 has 15 residues. Germline CDR1 MNHEY, CDR2 SMNVEV (reference sequence). V lost 7 bases, J lost 0 bases, and 7 bases stayed unmatched. CDR3 nucleotide sequence: TGTGCCAGCACCAAGACAGGGGACATGAACACTGAAGCTTTCTTT. Translating gives CASTKTGDMNTEAFF.

The rearrangement uses TRBV28 and TRBJ2-7; 14 bases match TRBD2. From germline, CDR1 is MDHEN and CDR2 SYDVKM. The CDR3 has 15 amino acids. Trimming removed 5 bases from V and 6 bases from J; junction bases left unmatched: 6. The CDR3 sequence: CASSRPGLAGVEQYF. Written as DNA, the CDR3 is TGTGCCAGCAGTCGACCGGGACTAGCGGGAGTCGAGCAGTACTTC.